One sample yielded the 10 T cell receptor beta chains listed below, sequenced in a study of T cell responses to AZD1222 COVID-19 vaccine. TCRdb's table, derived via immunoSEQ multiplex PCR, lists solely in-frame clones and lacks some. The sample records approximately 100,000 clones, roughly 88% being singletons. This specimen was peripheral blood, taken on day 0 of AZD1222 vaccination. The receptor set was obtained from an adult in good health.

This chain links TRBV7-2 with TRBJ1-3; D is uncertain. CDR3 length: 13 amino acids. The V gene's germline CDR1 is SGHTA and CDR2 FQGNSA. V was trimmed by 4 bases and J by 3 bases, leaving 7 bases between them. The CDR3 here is CASSSVGGNTIYF. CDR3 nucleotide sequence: TGTGCCAGCAGCTCCGTAGGTGGAAACACCATATATTTT.

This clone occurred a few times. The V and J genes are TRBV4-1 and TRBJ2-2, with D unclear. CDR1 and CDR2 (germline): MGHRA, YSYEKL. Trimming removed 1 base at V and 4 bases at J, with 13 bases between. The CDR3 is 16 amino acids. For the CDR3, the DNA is TGCGCCAGCAGCCAAGTCAACCTAGTAAGCACCGGGGAGCTGTTTTTT. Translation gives CASSQVNLVSTGELFF.

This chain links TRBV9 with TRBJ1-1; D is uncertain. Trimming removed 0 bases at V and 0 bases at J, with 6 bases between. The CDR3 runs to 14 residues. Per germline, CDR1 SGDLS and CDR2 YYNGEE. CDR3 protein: CASSVVGVNTEAFF. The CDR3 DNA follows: TGTGCCAGCAGCGTAGTAGGAGTGAACACTGAAGCTTTCTTT.

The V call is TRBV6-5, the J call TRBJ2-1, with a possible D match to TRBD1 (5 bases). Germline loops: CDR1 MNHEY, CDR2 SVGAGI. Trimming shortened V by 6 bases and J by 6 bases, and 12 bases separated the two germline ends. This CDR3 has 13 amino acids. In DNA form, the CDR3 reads TGTGCCAGCAGAGAGACAGACCGCAATGAGCAGTTCTTC. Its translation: CASRETDRNEQFF.

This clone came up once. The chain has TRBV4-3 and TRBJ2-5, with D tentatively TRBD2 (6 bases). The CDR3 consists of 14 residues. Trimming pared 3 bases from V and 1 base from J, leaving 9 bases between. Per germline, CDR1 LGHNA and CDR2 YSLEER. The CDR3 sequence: CASSQSSVQETQYF. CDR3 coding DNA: TGCGCCAGCAGCCAGTCTAGCGTCCAAGAGACCCAGTACTTC.

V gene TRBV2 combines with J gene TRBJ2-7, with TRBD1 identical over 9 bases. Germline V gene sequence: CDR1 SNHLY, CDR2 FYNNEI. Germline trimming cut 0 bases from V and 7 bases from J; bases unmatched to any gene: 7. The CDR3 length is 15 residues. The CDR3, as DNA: TGTGCCAGCAGTGAAGCTGGGACAGGGTCCAGGGAGCAGTACTTC. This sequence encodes CASSEAGTGSREQYF. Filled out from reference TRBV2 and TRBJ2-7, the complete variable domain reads EPEVTQTPSHQVTQMGQEVILRCVPISNHLYFYWYRQILGQKVEFLVSFYNNEISEKSEIFDDQFSVERPDGSNFTLKIRSTKLEDSAMYFCASSEAGTGSREQYFGPGTRLTVT.

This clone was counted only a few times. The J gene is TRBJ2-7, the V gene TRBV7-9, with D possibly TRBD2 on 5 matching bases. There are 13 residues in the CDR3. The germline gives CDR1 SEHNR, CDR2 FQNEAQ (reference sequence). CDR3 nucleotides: TGTGTCTTGGCGGGCAAAAGAACGGACGAGCAGTACTTC. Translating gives CVLAGKRTDEQYF.

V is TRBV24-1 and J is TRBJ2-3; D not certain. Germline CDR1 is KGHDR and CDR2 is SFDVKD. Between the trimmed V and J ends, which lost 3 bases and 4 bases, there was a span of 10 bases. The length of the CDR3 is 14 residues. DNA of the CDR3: TGTGCCACCAGTGATGCGACCCTCCCAGATACGCAGTATTTT. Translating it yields CATSDATLPDTQYF.

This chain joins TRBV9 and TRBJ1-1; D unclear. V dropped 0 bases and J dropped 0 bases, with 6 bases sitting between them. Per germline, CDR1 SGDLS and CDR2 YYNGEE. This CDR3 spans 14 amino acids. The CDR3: CASSVDSMNTEAFF. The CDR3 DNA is TGTGCCAGCAGCGTAGACAGTATGAACACTGAAGCTTTCTTT.

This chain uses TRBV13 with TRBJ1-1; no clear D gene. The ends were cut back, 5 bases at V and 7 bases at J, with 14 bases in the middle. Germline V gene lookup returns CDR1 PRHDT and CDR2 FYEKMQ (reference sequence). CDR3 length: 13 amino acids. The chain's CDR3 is CASSLRPSGEAFF. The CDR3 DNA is TGTGCCAGCAGCCTTAGGCCTTCTGGTGAAGCTTTCTTT.